The 12 T cell receptor beta chains reported below all come from one sample, sequenced in a study of cytomegalovirus exposure and HLA in healthy donors. Primers: 60 Vbeta forward and 13 Jbeta reverse. Profiling relied on immunoSEQ multiplex PCR, and the TCRdb table lists in-frame clones only, not all of them. The repertoire table contains around 100,000 clones. Material for sequencing was PBMCs. These receptors were obtained from a man aged 35-49 years in good health and CMV-seronegative.

The genes are TRBV6-4 and TRBJ2-5; 12 nucleotides line up with TRBD2. Germline V gene sequence: CDR1 MRHNA, CDR2 SNTAGT. The CDR3 is 22 residues long. The junction had 20 bases not matched to a gene; V was cut back by 0 bases and J by 3 bases. The CDR3 DNA reads TGTGCCAGCAGTGACTCGATTGGGGCCGGACTAGCGGGATTGACCTACAAAGAGACCCAGTACTTC. Translation: CASSDSIGAGLAGLTYKETQYF.

This chain connects TRBV6-1 to TRBJ2-7; 10 positions match TRBD1. CDR1 is MNHNS, CDR2 SASEGT, per germline. CDR3 length equals 13 residues. The V gene end was trimmed by 11 bases and the J gene end by 2 bases; junction bases not matched to a gene: 6. The CDR3 spells CAGGGTGAYEQYF. The CDR3, as DNA: TGTGCCGGGGGGGGGACAGGGGCCTACGAGCAGTACTTC.

This chain uses TRBV7-2 with TRBJ2-7, with D hard to call. V was clipped by 2 bases and J by 6 bases, with 11 bases between them. This CDR3 contains 13 residues. Germline loops: CDR1 SGHTA, CDR2 FQGNSA. In nucleotides, the CDR3 is TGTGCCAGCAGCTTAACACAGCTAAGCGAGCAGTACTTC. As protein: CASSLTQLSEQYF.

The rearrangement uses TRBV5-4 and TRBJ1-5, with D possibly being TRBD1 (6 bases). CDR1 SGHNT and CDR2 YYREEE come from the germline V gene (reference sequence). This CDR3 is built from 15 residues. Trimming removed 4 bases at V and 5 bases at J, with 16 bases between. CDR3 region: CASSTGQQLDQPQHF. For the CDR3, the DNA is TGTGCCAGCAGCACCGGACAGCAATTAGATCAGCCCCAGCATTTT. The whole variable domain, filled in from reference TRBV5-4 and TRBJ1-5, reads ETGVTQSPTHLIKTRGQQVTLRCSSQSGHNTVSWYQQALGQGPQFIFQYYREEENGRGNFPPRFSGLQFPNYSSELNVNALELDDSALYLCASSTGQQLDQPQHFGDGTRLSIL.

This chain connects TRBV28 to TRBJ2-2; TRBD1 aligns across 7 bases. The CDR3 contains 14 residues. The V gene's germline CDR1 is MDHEN and CDR2 SYDVKM. Trimming cost V 5 bases and J 7 bases; bases outside gene matches: 7. The CDR3 loop reads CASSLGTADGELFF. In nucleotides, the CDR3 is TGTGCCAGCAGTCTAGGGACAGCAGACGGGGAGCTGTTTTTT.

The chain joins TRBV28 to TRBJ2-7, with D uncertain. Germline V gene data show CDR1 as MDHEN and CDR2 as SYDVKM. With 3 bases removed from V and 0 bases from J, the gap between germline ends came to 3 bases. CDR3 size: 12 residues. The CDR3 coding sequence is TGTGCCAGCAGTTTCTCCTCCTACGAGCAGTACTTC. It is translated as CASSFSSYEQYF.

This chain joins TRBV4-3 and TRBJ2-2, with a tentative D call TRBD1 (5 bases). CDR1 is LGHNA, CDR2 YSLEER, per germline. The V gene lost 4 bases and the J gene lost 7 bases, with 13 bases spanning the gap. CDR3 size: 14 residues. CDR3 residues: CASSPIGAGGELFF. The CDR3 nucleotides read TGCGCCAGCAGCCCCATTGGGGCTGGCGGGGAGCTGTTTTTT.

J is TRBJ1-1 and V is TRBV7-9; TRBD1 agrees at 8 bases. The CDR3 is 16 amino acids. CDR1 and CDR2 from the germline V gene are SEHNR and FQNEAQ (reference sequence). V was pared by 5 bases and J by 1 base, with 9 bases of the junction left unmatched. This CDR3 reads CASSHAAGGPNTEAFF. The CDR3 bases are TGTGCCAGCAGCCACGCCGCAGGGGGCCCGAACACTGAAGCTTTCTTT.

Concerning this clone itself: Other nucleotide sequences in the sample specify the same CDR3. The genes are TRBV30 and TRBJ1-1; the D gene is possibly TRBD1 (5 bases). Trimming cost V 4 bases and J 1 base, with 7 bases left between them. The CDR3 loop spans 12 amino acids. Per the germline V gene, CDR1 is GTSNPN and CDR2 is SVGIG (reference sequence). The CDR3 here is CAWNGGNTEAFF. As DNA, the CDR3 is TGTGCCTGGAACGGGGGGAACACTGAAGCTTTCTTT.

The chain uses TRBV9 and TRBJ2-5, with TRBD2 matching over 11 bases. The CDR3 totals 15 residues. Germline loops: CDR1 SGDLS, CDR2 YYNGEE. V lost 5 bases and J lost 5; bases outside the gene matches: 8. The CDR3 protein is CASSQQTSGKETQYF. DNA of the CDR3: TGTGCCAGCAGTCAACAGACTAGCGGGAAGGAGACCCAGTACTTC. The whole variable domain, remainder taken from reference TRBV9 and TRBJ2-5, is DSGVTQTPKHLITATGQRVTLRCSPRSGDLSVYWYQQSLDQGLQFLIQYYNGEERAKGNILERFSAQQFPDLHSELNLSSLELGDSALYFCASSQQTSGKETQYFGPGTRLLVL.

The J gene is TRBJ1-5, the V gene TRBV19, with 8 nucleotides matching TRBD1. CDR3 size: 16 residues. Trimming took 5 bases from V and 5 from J; bases not matched to a gene: 11. Germline lookup yields CDR1 LNHDA and CDR2 SQIVND (reference sequence). The CDR3 nucleotides are TGTGCCAGTAGTTGGGGGGTACAGGGGGGAGATCAGCCCCAGCATTTT. Its protein is CASSWGVQGGDQPQHF. Using reference TRBV19 and TRBJ1-5 for the parts outside the CDR3, the full variable domain is DGGITQSPKYLFRKEGQNVTLSCEQNLNHDAMYWYRQDPGQGLRLIYYSQIVNDFQKGDIAEGYSVSREKKESFPLTVTSAQKNPTAFYLCASSWGVQGGDQPQHFGDGTRLSIL.

V usage is TRBV7-2 and J usage is TRBJ2-1; D possibly corresponds to TRBD1 (6 bases). This CDR3 spans 14 amino acids. V was pared by 2 bases and J by 4 bases, with 9 bases between. CDR1 is SGHTA and CDR2 is FQGNSA in the germline V gene. As DNA, the CDR3 is TGTGCCAGCAGCTTACTCAGGGGATACAATGAGCAGTTCTTC. This encodes CASSLLRGYNEQFF.